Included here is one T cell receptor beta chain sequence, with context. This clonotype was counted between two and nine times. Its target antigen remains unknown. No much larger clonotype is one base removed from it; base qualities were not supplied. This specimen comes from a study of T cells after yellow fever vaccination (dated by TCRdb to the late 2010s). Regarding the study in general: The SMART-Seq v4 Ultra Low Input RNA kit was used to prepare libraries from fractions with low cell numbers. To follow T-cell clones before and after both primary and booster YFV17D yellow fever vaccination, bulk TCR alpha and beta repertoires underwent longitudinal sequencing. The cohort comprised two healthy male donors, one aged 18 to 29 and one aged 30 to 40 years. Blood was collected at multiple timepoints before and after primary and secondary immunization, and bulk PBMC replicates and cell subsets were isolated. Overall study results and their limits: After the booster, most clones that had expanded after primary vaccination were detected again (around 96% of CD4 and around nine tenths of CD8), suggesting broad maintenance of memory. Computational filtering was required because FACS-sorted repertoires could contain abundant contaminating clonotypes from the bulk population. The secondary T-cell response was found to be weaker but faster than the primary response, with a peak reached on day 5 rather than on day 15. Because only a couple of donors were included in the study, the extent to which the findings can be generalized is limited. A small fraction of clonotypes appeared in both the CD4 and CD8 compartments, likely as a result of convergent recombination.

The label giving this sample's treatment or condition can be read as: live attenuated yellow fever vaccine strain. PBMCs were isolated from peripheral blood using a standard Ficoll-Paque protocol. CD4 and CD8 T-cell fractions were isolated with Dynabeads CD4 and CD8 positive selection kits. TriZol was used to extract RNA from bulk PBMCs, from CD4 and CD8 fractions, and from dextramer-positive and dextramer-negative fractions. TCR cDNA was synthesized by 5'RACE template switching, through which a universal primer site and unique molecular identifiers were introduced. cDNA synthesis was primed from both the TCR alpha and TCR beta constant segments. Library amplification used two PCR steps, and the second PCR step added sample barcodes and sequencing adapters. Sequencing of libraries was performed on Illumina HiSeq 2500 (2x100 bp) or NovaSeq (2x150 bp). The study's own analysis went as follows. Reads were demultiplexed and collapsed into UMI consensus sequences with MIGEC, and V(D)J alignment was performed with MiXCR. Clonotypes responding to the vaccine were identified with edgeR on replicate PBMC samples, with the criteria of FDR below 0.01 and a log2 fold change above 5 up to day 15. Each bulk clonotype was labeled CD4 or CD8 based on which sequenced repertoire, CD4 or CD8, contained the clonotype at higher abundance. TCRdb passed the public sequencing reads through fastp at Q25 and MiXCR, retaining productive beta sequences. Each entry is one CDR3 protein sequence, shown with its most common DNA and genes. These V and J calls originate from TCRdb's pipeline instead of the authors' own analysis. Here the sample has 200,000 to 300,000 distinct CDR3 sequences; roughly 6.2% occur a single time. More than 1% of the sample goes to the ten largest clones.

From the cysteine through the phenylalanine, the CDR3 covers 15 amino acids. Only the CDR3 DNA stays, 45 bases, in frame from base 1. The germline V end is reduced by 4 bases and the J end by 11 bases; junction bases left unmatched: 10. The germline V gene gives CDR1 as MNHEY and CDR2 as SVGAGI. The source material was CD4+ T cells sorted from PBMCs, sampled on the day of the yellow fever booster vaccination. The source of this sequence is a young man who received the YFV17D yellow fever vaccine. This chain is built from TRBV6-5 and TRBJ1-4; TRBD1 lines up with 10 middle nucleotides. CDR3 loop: CASSSSGQGREKLFF. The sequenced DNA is TGTGCCAGCAGTTCCTCGGGACAGGGGAGGGAGAAACTGTTTTTT.